The 18 T cell receptor beta chains given below trace back to one sample, sequenced in a study of T cells after yellow fever vaccination. Using its own MiXCR run on the 5' RACE reads, TCRdb lists one record per CDR3 protein. The repertoire has a few hundred thousand distinct CDR3 sequences, 5.2% of them found once; the top ten carry 3% to 4%. The source material was CD4+ T cells sorted from PBMCs, sampled on the day of the yellow fever booster vaccination. The receptor source for this set is a man between 18 and 35 years old who received the YFV17D yellow fever vaccine.

This clonotype was recorded at least ten times. The chain links TRBV4-2 to TRBJ2-2; 9 bases are shared with TRBD1. Trimming took 1 base from V and 3 from J; bases not matched to a gene: 0. Germline V gene lookup returns CDR1 LGHNA and CDR2 YNFKEQ. CDR3 length: 15 amino acids. The CDR3 bases are TGTGCCAGCAGCCAAGGACAGGGGGACACCGGGGAGCTGTTTTTT. Translating it yields CASSQGQGDTGELFF.

This clonotype was seen ten or more times. The chain joins TRBV7-2 to TRBJ2-7, with D possibly being TRBD1 (5 bases). Germline values: CDR1 SGHTA, CDR2 FQGNSA. This CDR3 has 13 residues. Trimming cost V 5 bases and J 3 bases, with 11 bases left between them. In DNA form, the CDR3 reads TGTGCCAGCAGCCGAAGGGGCGGCTACGAGCAGTACTTC. The encoded protein is CASSRRGGYEQYF. The full variable domain, its missing parts supplied by reference TRBV7-2 and TRBJ2-7, is GAGVSQSPSNKVTEKGKDVELRCDPISGHTALYWYRQSLGQGLEFLIYFQGNSAPDKSGLPSDRFSAERTGGSVSTLTIQRTQQEDSAVYLCASSRRGGYEQYFGPGTRLTVT.

The CDR3 reads CASSLEAGVNTEAFF. The DNA of the CDR3 is TGCGCCAGCAGCTTGGAGGCCGGGGTGAACACTGAAGCTTTCTTT. The J gene is TRBJ1-1, the V gene TRBV5-1; D is unclear. Looked up from germline, CDR1 is SGHRS and CDR2 is YFSETQ. V lost 0 bases to trimming and J lost 0 bases, with 9 bases between them. This CDR3 contains 15 residues.

This clonotype was seen a few times. The V gene is TRBV4-2, the J gene TRBJ2-5, with no clear D. Germline V gene lookup returns CDR1 LGHNA and CDR2 YNFKEQ. Trimming shortened V by 3 bases and J by 0 bases, and 8 bases separated the two germline ends. CDR3 length equals 14 residues. In DNA, the CDR3 is TGTGCCAGCAGCCAGGTGAATTACCAAGAGACCCAGTACTTC. It is translated as CASSQVNYQETQYF.

V is TRBV7-9 and J is TRBJ2-1; 10 bases line up with TRBD2. The CDR3 extends over 14 amino acids. Germline lookup yields CDR1 SEHNR and CDR2 FQNEAQ (reference sequence). Losses at the gene ends were 4 bases for V and 5 bases for J; bases not matched to a gene: 2. The CDR3 spells CASSSGLANNEQFF. In DNA, the CDR3 is TGTGCCAGCAGCTCGGGACTAGCGAACAATGAGCAGTTCTTC. The full variable domain, its missing parts supplied by reference TRBV7-9 and TRBJ2-1, is DTGVSQNPRHKITKRGQNVTFRCDPISEHNRLYWYRQTLGQGPEFLTYFQNEAQLEKSRLLSDRFSAERPKGSFSTLEIQRTEQGDSAMYLCASSSGLANNEQFFGPGTRLTVL.

Many counts were recorded for this clonotype. CDR3 DNA sequence: TGTGCCAGCCGAAGAGACAGGTCTAGCACTGAAGCTTTCTTT. It encodes CASRRDRSSTEAFF. V usage is TRBV7-2 and J usage is TRBJ1-1; tentative D call: TRBD1 (6 bases). CDR3 length: 14 residues. Trimming shortened V by 8 bases and J by 4 bases, and 17 bases separated the two germline ends. Germline V lookup: CDR1 SGHTA, CDR2 FQGNSA.

This rearrangement joins TRBV12-5 to TRBJ2-5; D not certain. The germline V gene encodes CDR1 LGHNT and CDR2 FRNRAP. The CDR3 extends over 16 amino acids. Trimming pared 0 bases from V and 5 bases from J, leaving 16 bases between. The CDR3, as DNA: TGTGCTAGTGGTTTGGTTGCGCAGACCCGGTGCGAGACCCAGTACTTC. Translated, it gives CASGLVAQTRCETQYF.

This clonotype was seen only a few times. This rearrangement joins TRBV3-1 to TRBJ2-7; TRBD2 might be the D (5 bases). The germline V gene has CDR1 LGHDT and CDR2 YNNKEL (reference sequence). CDR3 size: 15 residues. V lost 11 bases and J lost 0, with 20 bases in between. DNA of the CDR3: TGTGCCCACACCCTGAAGAGTGGGAGCTCCTACGAGCAGTACGTC. This gives the protein CAHTLKSGSSYEQYV.

This clonotype was counted at least ten times. The chain recombines TRBV4-3 with TRBJ1-4; D ambiguous. This CDR3 contains 13 residues. The germline V gene has CDR1 LGHNA and CDR2 YSLEER. Trimming stripped 4 bases from V and 8 bases from J, with 11 bases between. The CDR3 region is CASSLQVGEKLFF. Here the CDR3 DNA reads TGCGCCAGCAGCCTGCAAGTTGGGGAAAAACTGTTTTTT.

There are a few counts of this clonotype. The chain is built from TRBV12-3 or TRBV12-4 and TRBJ1-2; D is ambiguous. The V and J ends lost 3 bases and 0 bases respectively, with 8 bases between them. CDR3 size: 14 residues. Written as DNA, the CDR3 is TGTGCCAGCAGTTTTAGCGAGACTAACTATGGCTACACCTTC. Its translation: CASSFSETNYGYTF.

This clonotype was picked up a small number of times. The CDR3 nucleotides are TGCGCCAGCAGCCAAGATATTGGACTAGCGGGTAAAGATACGCAGTATTTT. Translating it yields CASSQDIGLAGKDTQYF. This chain connects TRBV4-1 to TRBJ2-3; TRBD2 matches at 11 bases. Germline V gene data show CDR1 as MGHRA and CDR2 as YSYEKL. The ends lost 0 bases at V and 5 bases at J; junction bases unmatched: 7. The CDR3 totals 17 residues.

Points on this clonotype: The junction differs from germline at one of its ends, possibly a read error. CDR3 in DNA: TGTGCCAGCAGCCCCAGGGGGGTGGGGTCTGGGGCCATCGTCCTGACTTTC. It translates to CASSPRGVGSGAIVLTF. The V gene is TRBV7-9, the J gene TRBJ2-6; weak D call: TRBD1 (7 bases). CDR1 is SEHNR, CDR2 FQNEAQ, per germline (reference sequence). The CDR3 consists of 17 residues.

In its sample, this clonotype was seen many times. The chain carries TRBV6-2 or TRBV6-3 and TRBJ2-5, with D uncertain. Germline V gene sequence: CDR1 MNHEY, CDR2 SVGEGT. The CDR3 has 13 residues. Trimming left V 4 bases short and J 1 base short, with 7 bases between. CDR3 protein: CASSFGRQETQYF. The CDR3 DNA follows: TGTGCCAGCAGTTTCGGACGCCAAGAGACCCAGTACTTC.

The chain carries TRBV5-1 and TRBJ1-6, with D maybe TRBD1 (5 bases). With 1 base removed from V and 10 bases from J, the gap between germline ends came to 12 bases. Germline CDR1 SGHRS, CDR2 YFSETQ. The CDR3 totals 14 residues. Written as DNA, the CDR3 is TGCGCCAGCAGCTTGTGGGGGGGAGGATCACCCCTCCACTTT. The encoded protein is CASSLWGGGSPLHF.

This clonotype was counted at least ten times. V is TRBV7-9 and J is TRBJ2-7; 8 bases are a match to TRBD2. The V gene end was trimmed by 4 bases and the J gene end by 6 bases; junction bases not matched to a gene: 17. This CDR3 spans 17 amino acids. CDR1 and CDR2 (germline): SEHNR, FQNEAQ (reference sequence). The CDR3, as DNA: TGTGCCAGCAGCTCCCCCCCTGGCGGGGGGTTGATAAGCGAGCAGTACTTC. Protein product: CASSSPPGGGLISEQYF.

This clonotype was counted between two and nine times. The rearrangement links TRBV24-1 to TRBJ2-5; tentatively, D is TRBD2 (5 bases). CDR1 is KGHDR, CDR2 SFDVKD, per germline. The CDR3 spans 15 residues. The ends were cut back, 2 bases at V and 4 bases at J, with 13 bases in the middle. The CDR3 sequence is CATSDSRATRETQYF. CDR3 bases: TGTGCCACCAGTGATTCGAGGGCCACGAGAGAGACCCAGTACTTC.

At least ten counts were recorded for this clonotype. This chain connects TRBV7-2 to TRBJ2-5, with 15 bases identical to TRBD2. The V and J ends lost 5 bases and 5 bases, in that order; junction bases with no gene match: 6. CDR1 and CDR2 (germline): SGHTA, FQGNSA. The CDR3 is 16 residues long. CDR3 in amino acids: CASSLGLAGGLETQYF. The CDR3 nucleotides are TGTGCCAGCAGCCTCGGACTAGCGGGGGGGCTGGAGACCCAGTACTTC.

The V gene is TRBV20-1, the J gene TRBJ1-2, with TRBD1 identical over 8 bases. Per the germline V gene, CDR1 is DFQATT and CDR2 is SNEGSKA (reference sequence). The CDR3 is 16 residues long. Germline trimming cut 0 bases from V and 4 bases from J; bases unmatched to any gene: 10. CDR3 region: CSARDVSGGQAYGYTF. In nucleotides, the CDR3 is TGCAGTGCTAGAGATGTGAGCGGGGGACAGGCCTATGGCTACACCTTC.